The rows below give T cell receptor beta chains drawn from one sample of a study of T cell changes during pregnancy in multiple sclerosis. The protocol was immunoSEQ multiplex PCR, while the TCRdb copy is restricted to in-frame clones and leaves out a portion. The sample shows about 67,000 clones, approximately 91% of them seen only once. The source was peripheral blood, collected in the second trimester of pregnancy. The receptors originated from a female donor with multiple sclerosis, enrolled in a pregnancy study. Each CDR3 is given with its conserved first and last residue. A D gene is named only where the DNA matches it firmly. Size values are once, few and many counts, or a class for expanded clones, and some rows have none.

j_call v_call clone_size d_call cdr3_aa cdr3_nt
TRBJ1-5 TRBV10-3 NA NA CAISANSNQPQHF TGTGCCATCAGTGCAAATAGCAATCAGCCCCAGCATTTT
TRBJ2-5 TRBV10-2 NA NA CASSLGGRETQYF TGCGCCAGCAGCCTGGGGGGACGGGAGACCCAGTACTTC
TRBJ1-5 TRBV5-6 NA NA CASSRQGNQPQHF TGTGCCAGCAGCCGGCAGGGAAATCAGCCCCAGCATTTT
TRBJ2-7 TRBV19 NA TRBD1 CASGPQGAVLYEQYF TGTGCCAGTGGCCCTCAGGGGGCAGTTTTGTACGAGCAGTACTTC
TRBJ2-1 TRBV9 NA NA CASSAIGQYNEQFF TGTGCCAGCAGCGCTATAGGACAGTACAATGAGCAGTTCTTC
TRBJ2-6 TRBV19 NA NA CASSIEGSGANVLTF TGTGCCAGTAGTATTGAGGGCTCTGGGGCCAACGTCCTGACTTTC
TRBJ1-2 TRBV19 NA TRBD1 CASSTTGQGGMGYGYTF TGTGCCAGTAGTACCACGGGACAGGGAGGTATGGGCTATGGCTACACCTTC
TRBJ1-2 TRBV6-4 NA TRBD1 CASSDGPGTGVGYTF TGTGCCAGCAGTGACGGCCCCGGGACAGGGGTTGGCTACACCTTC
TRBJ1-2 TRBV19 NA NA CASTREEVGGYTF TGTGCCAGTACTCGGGAAGAGGTGGGTGGCTACACCTTC
TRBJ2-6 TRBV9 NA NA CASSGDPDRGANVLTF TGTGCCAGCAGCGGAGATCCCGACAGGGGGGCCAACGTCCTGACTTTC
TRBJ2-7 TRBV7-9 NA NA CASSHGRGRINEQYF TGTGCCAGCAGCCACGGTAGAGGGAGAATAAACGAGCAGTACTTC
TRBJ2-7 TRBV7-8 NA NA CASSFGVREQYF TGTGCCAGCAGCTTCGGTGTGAGGGAGCAGTACTTC
TRBJ2-7 TRBV5-1 once TRBD2 CASSPLAGQNYEQYF TGCGCCAGCAGCCCGCTAGCGGGACAGAACTACGAGCAGTACTTC
TRBJ2-7 TRBV5-1 NA NA CASSLGGTGSYEQYF TGCGCCAGCAGCTTGGGCGGGACGGGGTCCTACGAGCAGTACTTC
TRBJ1-4 TRBV18 NA TRBD1 CASSLSDRGKLFF TGTGCCAGCTCACTCTCGGACAGGGGAAAACTGTTTTTT
TRBJ2-7 TRBV30 NA TRBD2 CAGTSGSYEQYF TGTGCTGGGACTAGCGGCTCCTACGAGCAGTACTTC
TRBJ1-1 TRBV6-5 NA NA CASRPPHATEAFF TGTGCCAGCAGACCCCCACACGCCACTGAAGCTTTCTTT
TRBJ1-3 TRBV14 NA NA CASSRLDLSGNTIYF TGTGCCAGCAGCCGATTGGACTTATCTGGAAACACCATATATTTT
TRBJ1-1 TRBV6-5 NA NA CASRWGGADTEAFF TGTGCCAGCAGGTGGGGGGGGGCGGACACTGAAGCTTTCTTT
TRBJ2-7 TRBV7-2 NA NA CASSLSVPRGSYEQYF TGTGCCAGCAGCCTTTCCGTTCCACGGGGCTCCTACGAGCAGTACTTC
TRBJ1-2 TRBV19 NA NA CASRRNTNYGYTF TGTGCCAGTCGGAGGAATACTAACTATGGCTACACCTTC
TRBJ1-3 TRBV7-2 NA NA CASSREDFSGNTIYF TGTGCCAGCAGTCGAGAGGATTTCTCTGGAAACACCATATATTTT
TRBJ2-1 TRBV18 NA TRBD2 CASSPPGGGRAINNEQFF TGTGCCAGCTCACCACCGGGAGGCGGGAGGGCCATCAACAATGAGCAGTTCTTC
TRBJ2-7 TRBV19 NA NA CASSIAGPTYEQYF TGTGCCAGTAGTATAGCAGGGCCGACCTACGAGCAGTACTTC
TRBJ2-1 TRBV11-1 NA NA CASSLSRQASSYNEQFF TGTGCCAGCAGCTTGTCGAGACAGGCTAGCTCCTACAATGAGCAGTTCTTC
TRBJ2-3 TRBV7-2 NA TRBD2 CASSSRLAGTDTQYF TGTGCCAGCAGCTCCCGACTAGCGGGAACAGATACGCAGTATTTT
TRBJ1-5 TRBV19 NA TRBD1 CASKQGNTYSNQPQHF TGTGCCAGTAAACAGGGGAACACATATAGCAATCAGCCCCAGCATTTT
TRBJ1-1 TRBV7-9 NA NA CASSLTESRGAFF TGTGCCAGCAGCCTCACTGAATCCCGGGGAGCTTTCTTT